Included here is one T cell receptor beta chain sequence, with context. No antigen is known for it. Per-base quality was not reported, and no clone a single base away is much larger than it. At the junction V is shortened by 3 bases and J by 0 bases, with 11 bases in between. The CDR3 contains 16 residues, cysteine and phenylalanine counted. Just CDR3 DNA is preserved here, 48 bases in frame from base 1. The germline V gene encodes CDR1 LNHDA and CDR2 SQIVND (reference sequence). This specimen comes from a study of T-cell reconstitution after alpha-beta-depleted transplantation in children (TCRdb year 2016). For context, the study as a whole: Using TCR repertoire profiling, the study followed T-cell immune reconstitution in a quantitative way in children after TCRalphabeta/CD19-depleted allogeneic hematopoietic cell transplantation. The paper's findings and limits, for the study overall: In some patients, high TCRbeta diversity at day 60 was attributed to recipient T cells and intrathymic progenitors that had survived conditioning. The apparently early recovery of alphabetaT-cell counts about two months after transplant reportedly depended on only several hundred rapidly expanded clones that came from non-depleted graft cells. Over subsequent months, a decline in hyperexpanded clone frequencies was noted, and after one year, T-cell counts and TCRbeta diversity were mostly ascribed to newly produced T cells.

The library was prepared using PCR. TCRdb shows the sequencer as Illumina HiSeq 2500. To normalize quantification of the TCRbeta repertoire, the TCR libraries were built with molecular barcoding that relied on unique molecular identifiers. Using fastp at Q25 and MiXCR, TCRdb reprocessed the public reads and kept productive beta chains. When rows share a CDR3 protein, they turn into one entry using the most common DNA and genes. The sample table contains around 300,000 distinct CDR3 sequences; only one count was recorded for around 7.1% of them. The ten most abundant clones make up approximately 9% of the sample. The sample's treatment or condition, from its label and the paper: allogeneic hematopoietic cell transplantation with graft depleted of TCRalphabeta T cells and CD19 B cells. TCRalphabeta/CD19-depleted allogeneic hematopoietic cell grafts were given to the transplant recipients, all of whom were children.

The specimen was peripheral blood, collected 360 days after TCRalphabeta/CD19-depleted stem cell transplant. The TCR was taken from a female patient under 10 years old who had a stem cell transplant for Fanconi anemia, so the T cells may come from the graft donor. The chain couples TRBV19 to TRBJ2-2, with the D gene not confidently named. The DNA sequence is TGTGCCAGTAGTATCCCCCTCGGCCCGAACACCGGGGAGCTGTTTTTT. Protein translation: CASSIPLGPNTGELFF.